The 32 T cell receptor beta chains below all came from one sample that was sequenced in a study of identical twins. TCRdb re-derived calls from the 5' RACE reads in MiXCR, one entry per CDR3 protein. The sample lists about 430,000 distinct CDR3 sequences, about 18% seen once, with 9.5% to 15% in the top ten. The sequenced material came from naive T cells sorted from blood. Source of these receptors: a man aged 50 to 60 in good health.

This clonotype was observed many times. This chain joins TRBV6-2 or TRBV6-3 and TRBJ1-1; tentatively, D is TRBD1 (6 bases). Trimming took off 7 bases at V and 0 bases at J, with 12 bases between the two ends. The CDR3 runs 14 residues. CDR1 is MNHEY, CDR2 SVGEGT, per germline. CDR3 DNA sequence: TGTGCCAGCATGTGGGACAATTTGAACACTGAAGCTTTCTTT. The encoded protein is CASMWDNLNTEAFF.

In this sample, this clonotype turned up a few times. DNA for the CDR3: TGTGCCAGCAGTCCAAGAAGACTAGCGGGAGCCATTGTGGAGACCCAGTACTTC. Amino acid sequence: CASSPRRLAGAIVETQYF. This chain joins TRBV27 and TRBJ2-5, with 12 bases lining up with TRBD2. Trimming cost V 5 bases and J 5 bases; bases outside gene matches: 15. The CDR3 extends over 18 amino acids. The germline CDR1 and CDR2 sequences are MNHEY and SMNVEV (reference sequence).

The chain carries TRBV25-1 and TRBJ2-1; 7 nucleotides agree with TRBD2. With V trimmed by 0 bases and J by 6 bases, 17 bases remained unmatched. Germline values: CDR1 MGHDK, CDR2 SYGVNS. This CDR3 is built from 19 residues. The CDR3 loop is CASSEYGLSEDKRGNEQFF. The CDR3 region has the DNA TGTGCCAGCAGTGAATACGGTCTCAGCGAGGACAAGCGGGGCAATGAGCAGTTCTTC.

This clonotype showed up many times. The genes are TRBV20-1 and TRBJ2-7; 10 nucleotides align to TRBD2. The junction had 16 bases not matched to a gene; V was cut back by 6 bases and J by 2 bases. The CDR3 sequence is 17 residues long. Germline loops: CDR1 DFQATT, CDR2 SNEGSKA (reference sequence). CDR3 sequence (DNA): TGCAGTGCCCTCCCGCTAACTAGCGGGATGATTGCCTACGAGCAGTACTTC. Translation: CSALPLTSGMIAYEQYF.

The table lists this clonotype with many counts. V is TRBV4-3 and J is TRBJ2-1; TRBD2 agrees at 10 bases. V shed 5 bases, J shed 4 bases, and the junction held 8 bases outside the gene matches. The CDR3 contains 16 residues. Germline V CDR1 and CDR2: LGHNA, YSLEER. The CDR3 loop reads CASSATTSGLYNEQFF. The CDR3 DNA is TGCGCCAGCAGCGCAACGACTAGCGGGTTATACAATGAGCAGTTCTTC.

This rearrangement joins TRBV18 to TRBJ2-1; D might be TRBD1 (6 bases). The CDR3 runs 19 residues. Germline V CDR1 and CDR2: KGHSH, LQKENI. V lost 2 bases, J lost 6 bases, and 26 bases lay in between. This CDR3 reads CASSPYPALRQGRGNEQFF. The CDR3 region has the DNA TGTGCCAGCTCACCATACCCAGCTCTGCGGCAGGGGAGAGGCAATGAGCAGTTCTTC.

Here the CDR3 DNA reads TGCAGTGCCCCTGGGGCTTTCTTT. It specifies CSAPGAFF. This rearrangement joins TRBV20-1 to TRBJ1-1; D gene ambiguous. The CDR3 is 8 residues long. In germline, CDR1 is DFQATT, CDR2 SNEGSKA (reference sequence). The V end was cut by 6 bases, the J end by 11 bases, with 7 bases between.

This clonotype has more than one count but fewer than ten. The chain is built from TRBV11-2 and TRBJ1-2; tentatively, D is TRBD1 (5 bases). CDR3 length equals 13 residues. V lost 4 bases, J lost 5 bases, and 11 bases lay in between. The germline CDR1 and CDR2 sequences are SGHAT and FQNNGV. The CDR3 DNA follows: TGTGCCAGCAGCTCCCTCAGGGATTATGGCTACACCTTC. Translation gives CASSSLRDYGYTF.

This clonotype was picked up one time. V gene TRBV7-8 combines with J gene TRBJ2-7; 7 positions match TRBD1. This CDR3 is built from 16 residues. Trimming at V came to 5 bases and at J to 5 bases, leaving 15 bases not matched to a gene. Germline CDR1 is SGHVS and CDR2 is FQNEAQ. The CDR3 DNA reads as TGTGCCAGCAGCGCGGCCACCGGGACAGTCATCCACGAGCAGTACTTC. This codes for CASSAATGTVIHEQYF.

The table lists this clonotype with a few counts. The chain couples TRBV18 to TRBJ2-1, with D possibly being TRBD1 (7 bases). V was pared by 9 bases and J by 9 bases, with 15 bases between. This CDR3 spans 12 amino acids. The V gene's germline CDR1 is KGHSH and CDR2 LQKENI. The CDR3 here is CASAPGGIEQFF. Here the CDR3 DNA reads TGTGCCAGTGCGCCAGGGGGGATTGAGCAGTTCTTC. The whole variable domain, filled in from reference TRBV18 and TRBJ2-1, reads NAGVMQNPRHLVRRRGQEARLRCSPMKGHSHVYWYRQLPEEGLKFMVYLQKENIIDESGMPKERFSAEFPKEGPSILRIQQVVRGDSAAYFCASAPGGIEQFFGPGTRLTVL.

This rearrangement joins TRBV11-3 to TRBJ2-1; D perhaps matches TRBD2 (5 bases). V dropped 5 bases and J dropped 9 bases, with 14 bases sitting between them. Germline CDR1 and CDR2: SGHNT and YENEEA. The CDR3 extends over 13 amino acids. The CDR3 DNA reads TGTGCCAGCAGCGGGCCGGGGTCCGGTGAGCAGTTCTTC. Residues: CASSGPGSGEQFF.

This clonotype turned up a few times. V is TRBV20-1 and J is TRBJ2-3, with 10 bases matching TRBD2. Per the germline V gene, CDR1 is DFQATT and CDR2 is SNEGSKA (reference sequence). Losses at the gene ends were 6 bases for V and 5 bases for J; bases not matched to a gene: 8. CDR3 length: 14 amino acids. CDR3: CSALLAGVVDTQYF. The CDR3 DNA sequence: TGCAGTGCCCTCCTAGCGGGAGTTGTAGATACGCAGTATTTT.

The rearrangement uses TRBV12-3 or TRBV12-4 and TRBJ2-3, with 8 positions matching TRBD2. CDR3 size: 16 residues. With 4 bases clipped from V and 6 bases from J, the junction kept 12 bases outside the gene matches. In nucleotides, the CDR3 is TGTGCCAGCAGTTCCTCGGGGGGGGGGGCCTGGGATACGCAGTATTTT. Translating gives CASSSSGGGAWDTQYF.

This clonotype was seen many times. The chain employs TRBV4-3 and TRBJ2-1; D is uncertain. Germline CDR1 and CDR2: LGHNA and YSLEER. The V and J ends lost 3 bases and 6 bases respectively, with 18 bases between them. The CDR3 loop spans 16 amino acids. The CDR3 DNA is TGCGCCAGCAGCCAGGAAAACCCAGGCCAGCCCAATGAGCAGTTCTTC. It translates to CASSQENPGQPNEQFF.

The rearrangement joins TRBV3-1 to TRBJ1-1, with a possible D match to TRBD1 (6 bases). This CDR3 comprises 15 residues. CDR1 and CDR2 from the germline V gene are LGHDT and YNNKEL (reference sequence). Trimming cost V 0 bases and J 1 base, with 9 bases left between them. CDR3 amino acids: CASSQEGARNTEAFF. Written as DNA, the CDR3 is TGTGCCAGCAGCCAAGAGGGGGCTAGGAACACTGAAGCTTTCTTT.

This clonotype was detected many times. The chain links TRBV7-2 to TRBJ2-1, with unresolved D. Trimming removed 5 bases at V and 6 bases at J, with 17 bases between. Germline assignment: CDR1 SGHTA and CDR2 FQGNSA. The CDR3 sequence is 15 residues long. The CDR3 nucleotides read TGTGCCAGCAGCCGCCCTTACTCCACCGGCAATGAGCAGTTCTTC. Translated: CASSRPYSTGNEQFF.

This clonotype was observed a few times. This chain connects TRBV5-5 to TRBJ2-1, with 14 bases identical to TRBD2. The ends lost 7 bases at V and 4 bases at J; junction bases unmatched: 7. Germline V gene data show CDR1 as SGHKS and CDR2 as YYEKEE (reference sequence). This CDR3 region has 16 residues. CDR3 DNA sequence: TGTGCCAGCCGACTAGCGGGAGGGCCTTTTTACAATGAGCAGTTCTTC. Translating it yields CASRLAGGPFYNEQFF. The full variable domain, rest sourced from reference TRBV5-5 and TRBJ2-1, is DAGVTQSPTHLIKTRGQQVTLRCSPISGHKSVSWYQQVLGQGPQFIFQYYEKEERGRGNFPDRFSARQFPNYSSELNVNALLLGDSALYLCASRLAGGPFYNEQFFGPGTRLTVL.

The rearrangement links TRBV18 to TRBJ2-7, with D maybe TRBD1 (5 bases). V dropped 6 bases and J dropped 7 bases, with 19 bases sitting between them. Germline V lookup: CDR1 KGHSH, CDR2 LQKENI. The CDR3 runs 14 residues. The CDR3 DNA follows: TGTGCCAGCTCCCCCCCAGGGTCTCTCGGGGAGCAGTACTTC. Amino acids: CASSPPGSLGEQYF.

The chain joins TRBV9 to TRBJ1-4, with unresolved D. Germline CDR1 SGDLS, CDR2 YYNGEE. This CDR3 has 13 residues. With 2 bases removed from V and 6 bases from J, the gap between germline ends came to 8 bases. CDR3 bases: TGTGCCAGCAGCGTGGGTGGAGATGAAAAACTGTTTTTT. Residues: CASSVGGDEKLFF.

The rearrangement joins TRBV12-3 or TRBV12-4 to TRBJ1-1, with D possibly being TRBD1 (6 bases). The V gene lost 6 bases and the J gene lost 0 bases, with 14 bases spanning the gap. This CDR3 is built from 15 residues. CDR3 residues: CASSRDGGLNTEAFF. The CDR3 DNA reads TGTGCCAGCAGCCGCGATGGGGGCCTGAACACTGAAGCTTTCTTT.

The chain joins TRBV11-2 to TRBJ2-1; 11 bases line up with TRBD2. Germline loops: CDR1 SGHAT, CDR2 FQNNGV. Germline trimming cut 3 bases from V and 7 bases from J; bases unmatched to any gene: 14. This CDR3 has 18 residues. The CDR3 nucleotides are TGTGCCAGCAGCTTTACTAGCGGGAGAATCGGGGAGGATAATGAGCAGTTCTTC. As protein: CASSFTSGRIGEDNEQFF.

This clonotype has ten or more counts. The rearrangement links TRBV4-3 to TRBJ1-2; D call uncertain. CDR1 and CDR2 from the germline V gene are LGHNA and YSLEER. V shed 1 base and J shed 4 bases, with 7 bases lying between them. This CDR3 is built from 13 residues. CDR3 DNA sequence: TGCGCCAGCAGCCAAGGTAGTCTCTATGGCTACACCTTC. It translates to CASSQGSLYGYTF.

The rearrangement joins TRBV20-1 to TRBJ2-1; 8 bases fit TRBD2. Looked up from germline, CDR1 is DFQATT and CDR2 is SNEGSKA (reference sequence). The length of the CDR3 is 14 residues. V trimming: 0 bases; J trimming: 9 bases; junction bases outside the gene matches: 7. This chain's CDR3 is CSAREPGGPGEQFF. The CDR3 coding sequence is TGCAGTGCTAGAGAACCGGGAGGGCCCGGTGAGCAGTTCTTC.

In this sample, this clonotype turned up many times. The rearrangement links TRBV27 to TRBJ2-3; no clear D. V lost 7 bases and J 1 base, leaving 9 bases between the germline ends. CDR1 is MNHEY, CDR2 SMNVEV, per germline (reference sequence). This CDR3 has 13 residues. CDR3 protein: CASNRAGTDTQYF. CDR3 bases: TGTGCCAGCAATAGGGCGGGCACAGATACGCAGTATTTT.

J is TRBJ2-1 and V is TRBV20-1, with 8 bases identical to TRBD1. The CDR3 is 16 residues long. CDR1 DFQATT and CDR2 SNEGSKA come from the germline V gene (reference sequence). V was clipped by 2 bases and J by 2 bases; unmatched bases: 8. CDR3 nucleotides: TGCAGTGCTAGATTCACCGGGACAGGTGCCTACAATGAGCAGTTCTTC. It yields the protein CSARFTGTGAYNEQFF.

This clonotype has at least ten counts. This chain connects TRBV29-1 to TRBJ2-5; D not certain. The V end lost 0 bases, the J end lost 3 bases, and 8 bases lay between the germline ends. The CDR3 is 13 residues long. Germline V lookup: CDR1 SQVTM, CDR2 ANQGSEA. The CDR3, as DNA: TGCAGCGTTGAAGATTGGACGGAAGAGACCCAGTACTTC. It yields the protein CSVEDWTEETQYF.

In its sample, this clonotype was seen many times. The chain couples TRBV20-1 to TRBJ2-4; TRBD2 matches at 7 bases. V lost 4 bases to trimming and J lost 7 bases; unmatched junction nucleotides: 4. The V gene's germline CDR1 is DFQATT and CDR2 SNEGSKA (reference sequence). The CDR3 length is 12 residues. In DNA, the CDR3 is TGCAGTGCTAAGCGGGGAGGGAACATTCAGTACTTC. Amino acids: CSAKRGGNIQYF.

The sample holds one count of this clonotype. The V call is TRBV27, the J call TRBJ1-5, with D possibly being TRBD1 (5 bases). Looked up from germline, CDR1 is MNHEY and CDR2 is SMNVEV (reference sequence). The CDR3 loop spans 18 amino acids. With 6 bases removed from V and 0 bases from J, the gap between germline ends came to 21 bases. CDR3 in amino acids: CASRPGRATIYSNQPQHF. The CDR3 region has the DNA TGTGCCAGCAGACCGGGACGGGCGACTATCTATAGCAATCAGCCCCAGCATTTT.

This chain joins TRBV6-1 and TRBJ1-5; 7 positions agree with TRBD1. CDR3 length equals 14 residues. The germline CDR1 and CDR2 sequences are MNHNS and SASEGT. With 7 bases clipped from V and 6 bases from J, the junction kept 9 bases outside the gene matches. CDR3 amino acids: CASMLTGLSQPQHF. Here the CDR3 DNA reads TGTGCCAGCATGCTGACAGGGCTAAGTCAGCCCCAGCATTTT.

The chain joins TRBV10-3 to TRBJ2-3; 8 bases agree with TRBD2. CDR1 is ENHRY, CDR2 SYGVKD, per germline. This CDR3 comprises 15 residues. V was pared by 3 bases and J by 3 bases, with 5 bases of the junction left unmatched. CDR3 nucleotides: TGTGCCATCAGTGAAGTAGCGGGGAGAACAGATACGCAGTATTTT. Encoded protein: CAISEVAGRTDTQYF.

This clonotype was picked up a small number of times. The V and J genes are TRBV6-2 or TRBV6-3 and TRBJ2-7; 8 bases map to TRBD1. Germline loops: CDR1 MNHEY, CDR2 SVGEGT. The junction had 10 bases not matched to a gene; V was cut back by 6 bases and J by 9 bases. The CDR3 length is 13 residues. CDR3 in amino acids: CASSYRTGYWQYF. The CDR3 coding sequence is TGTGCCAGCAGCTACCGGACAGGGTACTGGCAGTACTTC.

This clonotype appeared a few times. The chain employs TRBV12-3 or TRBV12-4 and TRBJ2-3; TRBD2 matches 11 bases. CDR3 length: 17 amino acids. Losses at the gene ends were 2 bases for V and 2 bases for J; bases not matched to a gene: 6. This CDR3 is CASSLRVAGGPTDTQYF. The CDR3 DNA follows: TGTGCCAGCAGTTTACGGGTAGCGGGAGGGCCCACAGATACGCAGTATTTT.